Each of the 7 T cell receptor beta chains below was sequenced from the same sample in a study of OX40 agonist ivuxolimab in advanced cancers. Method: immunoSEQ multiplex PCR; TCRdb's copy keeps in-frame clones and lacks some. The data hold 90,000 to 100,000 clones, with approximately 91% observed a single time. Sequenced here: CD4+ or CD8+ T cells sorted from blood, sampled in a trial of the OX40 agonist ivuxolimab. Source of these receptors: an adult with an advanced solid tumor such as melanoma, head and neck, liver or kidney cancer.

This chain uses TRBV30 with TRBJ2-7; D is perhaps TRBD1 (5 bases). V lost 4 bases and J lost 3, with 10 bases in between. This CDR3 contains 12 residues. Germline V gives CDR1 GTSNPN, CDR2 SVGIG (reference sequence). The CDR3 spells CAWTPQGYEQYF. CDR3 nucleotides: TGTGCCTGGACCCCTCAGGGCTACGAGCAGTACTTC.

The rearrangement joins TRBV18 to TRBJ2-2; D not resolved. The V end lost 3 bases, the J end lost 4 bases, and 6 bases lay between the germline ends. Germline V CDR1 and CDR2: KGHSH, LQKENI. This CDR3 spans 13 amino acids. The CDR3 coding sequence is TGTGCCAGCTCACCTCTGGCCACCGGGGAGCTGTTTTTT. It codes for CASSPLATGELFF. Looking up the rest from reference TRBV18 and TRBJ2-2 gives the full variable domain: NAGVMQNPRHLVRRRGQEARLRCSPMKGHSHVYWYRQLPEEGLKFMVYLQKENIIDESGMPKERFSAEFPKEGPSILRIQQVVRGDSAAYFCASSPLATGELFFGEGSRLTVL.

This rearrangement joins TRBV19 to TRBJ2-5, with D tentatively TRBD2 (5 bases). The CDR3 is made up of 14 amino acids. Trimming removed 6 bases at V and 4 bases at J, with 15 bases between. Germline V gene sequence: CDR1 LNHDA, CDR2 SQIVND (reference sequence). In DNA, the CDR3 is TGTGCCAGTAGACCCGGCGGTGGAGGAGAGACCCAGTACTTC. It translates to CASRPGGGGETQYF.

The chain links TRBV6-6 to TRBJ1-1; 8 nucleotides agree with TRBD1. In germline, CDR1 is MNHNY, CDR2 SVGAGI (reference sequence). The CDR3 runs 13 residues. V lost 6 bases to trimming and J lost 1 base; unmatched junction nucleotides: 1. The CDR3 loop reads CASRQGGNTEAFF. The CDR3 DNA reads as TGTGCCAGCAGACAGGGGGGGAACACTGAAGCTTTCTTT.

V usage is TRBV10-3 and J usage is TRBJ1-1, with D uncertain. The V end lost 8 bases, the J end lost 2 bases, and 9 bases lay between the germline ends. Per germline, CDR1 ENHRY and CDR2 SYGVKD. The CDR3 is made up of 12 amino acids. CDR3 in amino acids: CAIGSSNTEAFF. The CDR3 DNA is TGTGCCATCGGGTCATCAAACACTGAAGCTTTCTTT.

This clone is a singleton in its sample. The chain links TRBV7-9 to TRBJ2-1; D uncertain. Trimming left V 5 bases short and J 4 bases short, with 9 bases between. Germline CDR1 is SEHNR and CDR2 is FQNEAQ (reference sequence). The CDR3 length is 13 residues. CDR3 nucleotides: TGTGCCAGCAGCCTTAGCAGGTACAATGAGCAGTTCTTC. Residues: CASSLSRYNEQFF.

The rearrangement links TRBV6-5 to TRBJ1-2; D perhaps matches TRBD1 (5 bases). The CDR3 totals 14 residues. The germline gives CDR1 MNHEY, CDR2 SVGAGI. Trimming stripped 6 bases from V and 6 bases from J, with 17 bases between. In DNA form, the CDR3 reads TGTGCCAGCAGCATTGATGGGGCACCTAATGGCTACACCTTC. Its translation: CASSIDGAPNGYTF.